A few counts support the clone carrying this TCR beta chain. The data originate from a study of control samples from healthy donors and cancer patients. Sequencing was performed with immunoSEQ multiplex PCR; in TCRdb, only in-frame clones are kept and a portion is missing. The sample includes 130,000 or so clones, about 93% seen only once; the top ten take 13% to 15%. The sample was PBMCs. This sequence originates from a man in his sixties with colorectal cancer.

The CDR3, as DNA: TGTGCCAGCAGTTACACAAGGGACAGGAGTAACTATGGCTACACCTTC. Its protein is CASSYTRDRSNYGYTF. The J gene is TRBJ1-2, the V gene TRBV6-2 or TRBV6-3; 8 positions match TRBD1. This CDR3 is built from 16 residues. J gave up 1 base and V 2 bases, and 6 bases lay outside the gene matches. CDR1 is MNHEY, CDR2 SVGEGT, per germline.